This T cell receptor beta chain stems from a study of blood T cell repertoires in COVID-19 (dated by TCRdb to 2020 to 2022). Notes on the research overall: Samples covering the acute and convalescent phases of COVID-19 were provided by collaborators in the United States, Italy and Spain. The sample metadata nearly always contained a de-identified subject ID, COVID-19 status, age in years and sex. The prospective study material was composed of cDNA or gDNA derived from T cells, B-cell-depleted T cells, or PBMCs. The dataset comprised deeply sampled blood TCRbeta repertoires from subjects exposed to, actively infected with, or recovered from COVID-19. Where HLA class I and class II types were available, the types were taken from metadata supplied by the sample provider, not from assay-based typing. The samples were drawn from the first 160 participants of the ongoing ImmuneRACE study and from 1,254 subjects provided by 6 global collaborators. The repertoires were made available in a free public database intended to serve as a resource for research on the immune response to SARS-CoV-2.

Each collaborating institution followed its own protocols to collect whole blood in K2EDTA tubes. For TCRbeta analysis, collaborator samples were shipped as frozen whole blood, as isolated PBMCs, or as DNA extracted from either sample type. TCRbeta CDR3 regions were amplified from genomic DNA using the immunoSEQ Assay, a bias-controlled multiplex PCR. As for the original processing: Nucleated cell counts per sample were estimated from amplification of reference gene primers within the assay. To quantify the absolute abundance of each unique TCRbeta CDR3 rearrangement, sequence reads were collapsed and filtered. For each sample, productive Simpson clonality was calculated as the square root of Simpson's diversity index across productive rearrangements. Imported from immuneACCESS, the table was reduced by TCRdb to in-frame sequences with V and J called. These copies leave out some clones; in studies compared against another copy, an unresolved V gene accounts for under half, and the cause of the remainder is not known. V and J calls and clone size are given by that table; D and trimming were obtained from the DNA. The sample table contains some 670,000 clones; only one count was recorded for 85% to 90% of them. The ten largest clones capture approximately 0.25% of the sample.

Between the V and J ends, shortened by 4 bases and 0 bases respectively, the junction contains 7 bases. The CDR3 runs 14 amino acids, cysteine and phenylalanine included. Left in the record is the CDR3 DNA by itself, 42 bases read in frame from the first base. CDR1 MNHEY and CDR2 SVGAGI were looked up in the germline V gene. Concerning this clone itself: No antigen is known for it. Per-base qualities were not stored, and no clone one base away is much larger.

The study at large found these results: The amount of clinical and demographic metadata varied by source and participant and was provided uncurated.

The sequence came from a woman between 18 and 29 years old with acute or convalescent COVID-19. The sample was peripheral blood. The V and J segments used are TRBV6-5 and TRBJ1-3; TRBD1 is possibly the D segment (5 matching bases). The CDR3 here reads CASSSGGSGNTIYF. The sequenced DNA is TGTGCCAGCAGTTCCGGGGGCTCTGGAAACACCATATATTTT.